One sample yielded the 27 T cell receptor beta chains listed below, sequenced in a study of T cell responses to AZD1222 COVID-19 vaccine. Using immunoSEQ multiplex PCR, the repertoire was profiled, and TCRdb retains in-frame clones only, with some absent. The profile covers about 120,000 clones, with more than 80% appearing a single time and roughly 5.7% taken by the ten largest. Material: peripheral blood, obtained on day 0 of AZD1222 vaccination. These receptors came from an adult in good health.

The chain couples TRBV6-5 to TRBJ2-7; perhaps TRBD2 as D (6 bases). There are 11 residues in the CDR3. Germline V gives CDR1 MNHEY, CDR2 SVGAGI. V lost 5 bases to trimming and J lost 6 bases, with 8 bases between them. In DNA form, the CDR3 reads TGTGCCAGCAGTCGGGGGTCCGAGCAGTACTTC. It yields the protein CASSRGSEQYF.

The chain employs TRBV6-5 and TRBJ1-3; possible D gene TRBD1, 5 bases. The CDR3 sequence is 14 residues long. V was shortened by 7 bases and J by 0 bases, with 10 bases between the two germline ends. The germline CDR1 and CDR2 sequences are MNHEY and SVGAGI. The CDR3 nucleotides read TGTGCCAGCATCATCGACAGCTCTGGAAACACCATATATTTT. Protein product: CASIIDSSGNTIYF.

CDR3 nucleotide sequence: TGTGCCAGCAGCTTAAGGGTCGGAAACACCATATATTTT. Its protein product is CASSLRVGNTIYF. The chain carries TRBV7-9 and TRBJ1-3; D is unclear. The CDR3 consists of 13 residues. Germline V gene lookup returns CDR1 SEHNR and CDR2 FQNEAQ (reference sequence). Trimming left V 2 bases short and J 4 bases short, with 6 bases between. Full variable domain (remainder filled in from reference TRBV7-9 and TRBJ1-3): DTGVSQNPRHKITKRGQNVTFRCDPISEHNRLYWYRQTLGQGPEFLTYFQNEAQLEKSRLLSDRFSAERPKGSFSTLEIQRTEQGDSAMYLCASSLRVGNTIYFGEGSWLTVV.

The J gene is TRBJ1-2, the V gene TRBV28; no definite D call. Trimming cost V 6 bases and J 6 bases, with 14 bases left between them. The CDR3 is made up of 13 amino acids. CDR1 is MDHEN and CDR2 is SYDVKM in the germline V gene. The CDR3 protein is CASRPGQKDGYTF. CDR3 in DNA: TGTGCCAGCAGACCAGGCCAAAAAGATGGCTACACCTTC.

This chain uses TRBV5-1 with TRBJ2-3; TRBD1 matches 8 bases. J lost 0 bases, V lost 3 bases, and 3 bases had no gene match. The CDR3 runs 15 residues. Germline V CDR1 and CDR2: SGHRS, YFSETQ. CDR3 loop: CASSWNRGSTDTQYF. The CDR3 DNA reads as TGCGCCAGCAGCTGGAACAGGGGGAGCACAGATACGCAGTATTTT.

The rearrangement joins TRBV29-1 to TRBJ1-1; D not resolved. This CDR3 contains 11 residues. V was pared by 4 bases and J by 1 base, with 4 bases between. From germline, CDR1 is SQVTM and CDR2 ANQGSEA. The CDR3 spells CSVATNTEAFF. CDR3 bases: TGCAGCGTTGCGACGAACACTGAAGCTTTCTTT.

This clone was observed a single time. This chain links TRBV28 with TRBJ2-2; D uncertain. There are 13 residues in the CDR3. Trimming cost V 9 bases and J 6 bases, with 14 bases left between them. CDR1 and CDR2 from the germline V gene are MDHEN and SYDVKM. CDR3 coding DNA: TGTGCCAGTCGCTTCCTCGTTCCCGGGGAGCTGTTTTTT. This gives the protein CASRFLVPGELFF.

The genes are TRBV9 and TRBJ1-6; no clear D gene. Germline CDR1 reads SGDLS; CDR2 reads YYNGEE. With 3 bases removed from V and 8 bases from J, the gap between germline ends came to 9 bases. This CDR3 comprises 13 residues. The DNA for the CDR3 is TGTGCCAGCAGCGGCCCGGGCGATTCACCCCTCCACTTT. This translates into CASSGPGDSPLHF.

The CDR3 bases are TGTGCCAGCCCCCAGGGCGAAACCTACAATGAGCAGTTCTTC. Encoded protein: CASPQGETYNEQFF. The V call is TRBV7-9, the J call TRBJ2-1; tentative D call: TRBD1 (5 bases). In germline, CDR1 is SEHNR, CDR2 FQNEAQ (reference sequence). CDR3 length: 14 amino acids. Between the trimmed V and J ends, which lost 8 bases and 2 bases, there was a span of 13 bases. Full variable domain (missing parts from reference TRBV7-9 and TRBJ2-1): DTGVSQNPRHKITKRGQNVTFRCDPISEHNRLYWYRQTLGQGPEFLTYFQNEAQLEKSRLLSDRFSAERPKGSFSTLEIQRTEQGDSAMYLCASPQGETYNEQFFGPGTRLTVL.

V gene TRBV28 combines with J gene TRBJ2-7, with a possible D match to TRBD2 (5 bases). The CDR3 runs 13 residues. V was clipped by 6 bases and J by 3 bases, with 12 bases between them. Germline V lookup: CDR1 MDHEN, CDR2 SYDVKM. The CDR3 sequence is CASSKSGYYEQYF. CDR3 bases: TGTGCCAGCAGCAAGTCGGGATACTACGAGCAGTACTTC.

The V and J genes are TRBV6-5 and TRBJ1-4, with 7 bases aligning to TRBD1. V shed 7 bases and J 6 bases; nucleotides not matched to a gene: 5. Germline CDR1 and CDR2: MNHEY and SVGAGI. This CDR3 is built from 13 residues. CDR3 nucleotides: TGTGCCAGCAAAAGGGGGCATGATGAAAAACTGTTTTTT. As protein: CASKRGHDEKLFF.

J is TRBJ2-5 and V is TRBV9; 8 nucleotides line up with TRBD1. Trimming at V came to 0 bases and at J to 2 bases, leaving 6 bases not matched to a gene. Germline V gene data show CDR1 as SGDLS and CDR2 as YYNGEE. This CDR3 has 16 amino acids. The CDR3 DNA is TGTGCCAGCAGCGTAGACGGTCGGACAGGGCAAGAGACCCAGTACTTC. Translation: CASSVDGRTGQETQYF.

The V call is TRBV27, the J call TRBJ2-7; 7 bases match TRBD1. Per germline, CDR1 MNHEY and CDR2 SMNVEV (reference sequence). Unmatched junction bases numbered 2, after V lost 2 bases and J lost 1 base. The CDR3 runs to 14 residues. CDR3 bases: TGTGCCAGCAGTTTACTGGGACAGTCCTACGAGCAGTACTTC. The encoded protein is CASSLLGQSYEQYF.

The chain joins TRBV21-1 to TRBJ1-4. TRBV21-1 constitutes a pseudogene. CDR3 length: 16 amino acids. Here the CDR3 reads CASSKARDEENEKLFF. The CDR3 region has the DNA TGTGCCAGCAGCAAAGCGCGAGATGAAGAGAATGAAAAACTGTTTTTT.

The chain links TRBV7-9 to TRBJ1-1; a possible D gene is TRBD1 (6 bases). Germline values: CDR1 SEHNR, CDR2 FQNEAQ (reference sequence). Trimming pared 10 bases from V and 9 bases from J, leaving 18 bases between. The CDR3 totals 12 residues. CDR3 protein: CANTPTGGQAFF. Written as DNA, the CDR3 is TGTGCCAACACCCCGACGGGGGGGCAAGCTTTCTTT.

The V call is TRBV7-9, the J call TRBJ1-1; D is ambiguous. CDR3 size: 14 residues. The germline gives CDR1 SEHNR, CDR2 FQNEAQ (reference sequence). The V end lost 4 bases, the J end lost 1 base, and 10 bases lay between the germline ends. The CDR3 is CASSSGARNTEAFF. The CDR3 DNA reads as TGTGCCAGCAGCTCAGGAGCAAGGAACACTGAAGCTTTCTTT. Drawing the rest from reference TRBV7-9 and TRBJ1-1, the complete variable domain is DTGVSQNPRHKITKRGQNVTFRCDPISEHNRLYWYRQTLGQGPEFLTYFQNEAQLEKSRLLSDRFSAERPKGSFSTLEIQRTEQGDSAMYLCASSSGARNTEAFFGQGTRLTVV.

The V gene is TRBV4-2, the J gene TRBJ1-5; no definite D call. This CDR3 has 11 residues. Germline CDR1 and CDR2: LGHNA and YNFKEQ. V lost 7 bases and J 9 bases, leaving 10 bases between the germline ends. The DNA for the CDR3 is TGTGCCAGCAAGAGAGATTGGCCCCAGCATTTT. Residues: CASKRDWPQHF.

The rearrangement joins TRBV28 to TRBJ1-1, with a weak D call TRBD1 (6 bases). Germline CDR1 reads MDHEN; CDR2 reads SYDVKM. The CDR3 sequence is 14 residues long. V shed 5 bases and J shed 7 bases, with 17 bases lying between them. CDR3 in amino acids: CASSLPPPGDEAFF. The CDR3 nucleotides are TGTGCCAGCAGTCTCCCCCCCCCAGGGGATGAAGCTTTCTTT.

CDR3 in DNA: TGTGCCAGCAGCTTGAAGGGCCCTGAAGCTTTCTTT. It encodes CASSLKGPEAFF. The chain couples TRBV7-9 to TRBJ1-1; D not certain. Germline CDR1 SEHNR, CDR2 FQNEAQ (reference sequence). With 3 bases removed from V and 6 bases from J, the gap between germline ends came to 8 bases. CDR3 length: 12 residues.

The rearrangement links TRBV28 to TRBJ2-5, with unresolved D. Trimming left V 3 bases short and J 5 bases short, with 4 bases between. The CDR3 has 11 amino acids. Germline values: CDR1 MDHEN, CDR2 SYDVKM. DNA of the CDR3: TGTGCCAGCAGTTTCGAGGAGACCCAGTACTTC. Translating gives CASSFEETQYF. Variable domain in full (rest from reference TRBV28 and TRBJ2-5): DVKVTQSSRYLVKRTGEKVFLECVQDMDHENMFWYRQDPGLGLRLIYFSYDVKMKEKGDIPEGYSVSREKKERFSLILESASTNQTSMYLCASSFEETQYFGPGTRLLVL.

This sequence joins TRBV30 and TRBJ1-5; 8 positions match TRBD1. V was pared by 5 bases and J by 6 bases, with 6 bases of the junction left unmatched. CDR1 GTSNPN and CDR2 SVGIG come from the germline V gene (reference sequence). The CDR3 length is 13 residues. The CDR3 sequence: CAWANRGVQPQHF. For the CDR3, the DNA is TGTGCCTGGGCTAACAGGGGGGTTCAGCCCCAGCATTTT.

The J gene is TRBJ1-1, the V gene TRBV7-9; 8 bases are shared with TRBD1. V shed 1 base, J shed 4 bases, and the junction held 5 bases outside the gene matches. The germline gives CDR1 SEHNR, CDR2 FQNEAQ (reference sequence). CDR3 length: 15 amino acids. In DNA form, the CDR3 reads TGTGCCAGCAGCTTAGGGGACAGGCTCTCCACTGAAGCTTTCTTT. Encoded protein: CASSLGDRLSTEAFF.

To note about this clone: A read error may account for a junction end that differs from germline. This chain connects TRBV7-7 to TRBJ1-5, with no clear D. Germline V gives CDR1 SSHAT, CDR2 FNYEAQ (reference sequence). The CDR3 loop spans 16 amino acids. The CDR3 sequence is CASSFGPERENQPQHF. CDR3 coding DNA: TGTGCTAGCAGCTTCGGACCAGAGAGAGAAAATCAGCCCCAGCATTTT.

The CDR3 region has the DNA TGTGCCAGCTCACCCTACAGGGCGGAAGGGCCCTCTGGAAACACCATATATTTT. It yields the protein CASSPYRAEGPSGNTIYF. This rearrangement joins TRBV18 to TRBJ1-3; D may be TRBD1 (6 bases). Germline-derived CDR1 and CDR2 are KGHSH and LQKENI. The CDR3 has 18 amino acids. The germline V and J ends were trimmed by 3 bases and 0 bases, with 18 bases remaining between them.

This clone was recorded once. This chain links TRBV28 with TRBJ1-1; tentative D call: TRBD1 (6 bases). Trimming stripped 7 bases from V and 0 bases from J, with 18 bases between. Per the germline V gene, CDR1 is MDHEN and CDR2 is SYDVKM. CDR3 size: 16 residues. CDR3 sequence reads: CASIRVQGKVNTEAFF. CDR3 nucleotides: TGTGCCAGCATACGGGTGCAGGGGAAAGTGAACACTGAAGCTTTCTTT.

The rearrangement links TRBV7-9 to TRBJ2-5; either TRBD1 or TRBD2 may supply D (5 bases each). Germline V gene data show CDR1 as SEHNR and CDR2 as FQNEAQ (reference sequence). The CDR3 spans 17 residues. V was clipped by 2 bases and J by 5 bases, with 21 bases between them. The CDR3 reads CASSLFLPGPSGETQYF. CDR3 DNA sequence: TGTGCCAGCAGCTTATTTCTCCCGGGACCGTCGGGGGAGACCCAGTACTTC.

CDR3 DNA sequence: TGTGCCAGCACCACAGGTTACCTAAATTCACCCCTCCACTTT. It yields the protein CASTTGYLNSPLHF. The chain has TRBV27 and TRBJ1-6; tentatively, D is TRBD1 (5 bases). The CDR3 has 14 amino acids. Germline V gene sequence: CDR1 MNHEY, CDR2 SMNVEV (reference sequence). Trimming took off 7 bases at V and 7 bases at J, with 14 bases between the two ends.